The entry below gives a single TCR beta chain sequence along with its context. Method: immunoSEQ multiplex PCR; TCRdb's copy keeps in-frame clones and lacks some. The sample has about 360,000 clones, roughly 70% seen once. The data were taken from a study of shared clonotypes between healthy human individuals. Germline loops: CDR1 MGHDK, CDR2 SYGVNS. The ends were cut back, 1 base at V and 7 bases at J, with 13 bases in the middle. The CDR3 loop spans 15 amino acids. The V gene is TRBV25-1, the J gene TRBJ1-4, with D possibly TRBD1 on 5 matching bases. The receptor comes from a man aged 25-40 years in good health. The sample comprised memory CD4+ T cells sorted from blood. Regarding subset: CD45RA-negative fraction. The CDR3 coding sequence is TGTGCCAGCAGTGAATGGGGAGGGGCGGGTGAAAAACTGTTTTTT. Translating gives CASSEWGGAGEKLFF.